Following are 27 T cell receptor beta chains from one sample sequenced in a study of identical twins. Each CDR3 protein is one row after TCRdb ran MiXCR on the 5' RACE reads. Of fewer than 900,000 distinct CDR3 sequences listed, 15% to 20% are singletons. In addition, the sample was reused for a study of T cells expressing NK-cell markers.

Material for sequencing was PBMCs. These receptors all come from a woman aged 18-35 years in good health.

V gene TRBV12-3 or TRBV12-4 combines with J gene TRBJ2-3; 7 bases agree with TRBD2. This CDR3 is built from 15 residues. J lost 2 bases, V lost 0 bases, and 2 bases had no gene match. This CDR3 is CASSLAGGNTDTQYF. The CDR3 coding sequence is TGTGCCAGCAGTTTAGCGGGGGGGAACACAGATACGCAGTATTTT.

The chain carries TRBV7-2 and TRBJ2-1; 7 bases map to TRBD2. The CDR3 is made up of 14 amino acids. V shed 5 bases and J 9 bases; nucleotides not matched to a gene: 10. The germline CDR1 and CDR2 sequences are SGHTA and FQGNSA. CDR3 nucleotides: TGTGCCAGCAGCATAACTAGCGAGCCACTTGAGCAGTTCTTC. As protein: CASSITSEPLEQFF.

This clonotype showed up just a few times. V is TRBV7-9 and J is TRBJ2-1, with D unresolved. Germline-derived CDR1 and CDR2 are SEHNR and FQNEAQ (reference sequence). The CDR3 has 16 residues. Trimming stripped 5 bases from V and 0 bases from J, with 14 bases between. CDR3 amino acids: CASSPRLGSSYNEQFF. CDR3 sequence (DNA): TGTGCCAGCAGCCCGAGGCTGGGTAGCTCCTACAATGAGCAGTTCTTC.

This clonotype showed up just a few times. CDR3 sequence: CSATPQGTNYGYTF. For the CDR3, the DNA is TGCAGTGCGACGCCCCAGGGGACCAACTATGGCTACACCTTC. The chain is built from TRBV20-1 and TRBJ1-2, with a tentative D call TRBD1 (6 bases). CDR1 and CDR2 (germline): DFQATT, SNEGSKA (reference sequence). CDR3 length equals 14 residues. V was clipped by 6 bases and J by 2 bases, with 16 bases between them.

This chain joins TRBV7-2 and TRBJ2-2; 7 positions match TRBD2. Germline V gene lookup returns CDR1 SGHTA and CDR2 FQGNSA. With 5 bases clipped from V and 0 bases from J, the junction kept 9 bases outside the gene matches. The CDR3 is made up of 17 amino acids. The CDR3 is CASSADPGLPNTGELFF. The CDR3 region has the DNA TGTGCCAGCAGCGCGGACCCGGGACTACCGAACACCGGGGAGCTGTTTTTT.

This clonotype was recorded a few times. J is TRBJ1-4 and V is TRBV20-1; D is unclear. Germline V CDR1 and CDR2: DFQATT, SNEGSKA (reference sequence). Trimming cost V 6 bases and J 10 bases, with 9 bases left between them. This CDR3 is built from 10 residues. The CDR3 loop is CSAEGPKLFF. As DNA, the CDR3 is TGCAGTGCCGAGGGTCCAAAACTGTTTTTT.

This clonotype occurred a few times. The CDR3 bases are TGTGCCAGCCGAAGGTTCTCTGGAGACGAGCAGTACTTC. Its translation: CASRRFSGDEQYF. The V gene is TRBV6-1, the J gene TRBJ2-7; D ambiguous. CDR1 MNHNS and CDR2 SASEGT come from the germline V gene. The CDR3 is made up of 13 amino acids. V shed 8 bases and J shed 5 bases, with 16 bases lying between them.

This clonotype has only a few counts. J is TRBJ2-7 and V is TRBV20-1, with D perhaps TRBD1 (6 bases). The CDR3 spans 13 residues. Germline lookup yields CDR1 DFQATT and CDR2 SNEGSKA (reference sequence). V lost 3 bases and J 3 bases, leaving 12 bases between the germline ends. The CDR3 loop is CSARGPTGYEQYF. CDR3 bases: TGCAGTGCTAGGGGGCCGACAGGCTACGAGCAGTACTTC.

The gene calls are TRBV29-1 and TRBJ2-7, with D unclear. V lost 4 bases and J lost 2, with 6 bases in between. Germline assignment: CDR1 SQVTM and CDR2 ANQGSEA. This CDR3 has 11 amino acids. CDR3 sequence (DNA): TGCAGCGTTGGGTCACCCTACGAGCAGTACTTC. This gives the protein CSVGSPYEQYF.

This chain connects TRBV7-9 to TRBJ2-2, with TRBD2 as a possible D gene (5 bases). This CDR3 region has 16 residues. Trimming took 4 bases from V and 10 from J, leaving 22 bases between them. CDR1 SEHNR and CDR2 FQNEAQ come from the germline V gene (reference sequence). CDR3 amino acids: CASSSGGPAATVELFF. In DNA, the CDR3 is TGTGCCAGCAGCTCTGGAGGACCGGCCGCGACGGTGGAGCTGTTTTTT.

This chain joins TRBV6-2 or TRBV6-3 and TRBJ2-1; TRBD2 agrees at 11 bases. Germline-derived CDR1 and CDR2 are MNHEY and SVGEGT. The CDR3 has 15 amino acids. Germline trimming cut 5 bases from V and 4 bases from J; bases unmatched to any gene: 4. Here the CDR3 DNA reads TGTGCCAGCAGTCAACTAGCGGGAGAATACAATGAGCAGTTCTTC. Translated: CASSQLAGEYNEQFF.

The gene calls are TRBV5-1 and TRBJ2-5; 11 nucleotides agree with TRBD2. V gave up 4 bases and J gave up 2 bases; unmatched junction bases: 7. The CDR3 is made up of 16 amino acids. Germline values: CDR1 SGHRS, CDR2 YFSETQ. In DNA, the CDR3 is TGCGCCAGCAGCATAACTAGCGGGAGAGCTCAAGAGACCCAGTACTTC. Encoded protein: CASSITSGRAQETQYF.

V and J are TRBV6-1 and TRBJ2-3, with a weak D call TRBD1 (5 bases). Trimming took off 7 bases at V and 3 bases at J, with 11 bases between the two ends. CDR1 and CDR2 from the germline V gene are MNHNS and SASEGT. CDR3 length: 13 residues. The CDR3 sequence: CASNQGSTDTQYF. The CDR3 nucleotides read TGTGCCAGCAATCAGGGATCGACAGATACGCAGTATTTT.

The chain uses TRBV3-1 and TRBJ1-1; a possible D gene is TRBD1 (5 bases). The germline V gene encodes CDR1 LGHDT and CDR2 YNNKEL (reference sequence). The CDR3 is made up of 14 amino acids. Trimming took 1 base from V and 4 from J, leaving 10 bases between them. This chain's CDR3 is CASSQGGSGTEAFF. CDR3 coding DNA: TGTGCCAGCAGCCAAGGGGGGTCTGGCACTGAAGCTTTCTTT.

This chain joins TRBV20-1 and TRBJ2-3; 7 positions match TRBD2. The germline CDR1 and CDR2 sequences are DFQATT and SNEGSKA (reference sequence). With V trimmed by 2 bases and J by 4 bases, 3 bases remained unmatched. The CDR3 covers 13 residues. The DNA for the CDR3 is TGCAGTGCTAGATGGGAGGGGCCAGATACGCAGTATTTT. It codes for CSARWEGPDTQYF.

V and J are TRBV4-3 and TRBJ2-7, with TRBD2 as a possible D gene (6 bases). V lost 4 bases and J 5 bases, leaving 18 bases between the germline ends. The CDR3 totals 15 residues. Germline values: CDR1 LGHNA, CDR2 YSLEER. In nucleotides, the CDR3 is TGCGCCAGCAGCCTAATAGTCGGGGGACCCCACGAGCAGTACTTC. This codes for CASSLIVGGPHEQYF.

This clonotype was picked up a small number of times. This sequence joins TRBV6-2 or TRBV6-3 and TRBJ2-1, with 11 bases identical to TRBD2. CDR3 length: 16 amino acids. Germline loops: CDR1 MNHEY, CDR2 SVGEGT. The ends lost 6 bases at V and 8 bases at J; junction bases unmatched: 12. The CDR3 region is CASSLLTSGISDEQFF. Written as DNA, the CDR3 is TGTGCCAGCAGCCTTCTGACTAGCGGGATCTCCGATGAGCAGTTCTTC.

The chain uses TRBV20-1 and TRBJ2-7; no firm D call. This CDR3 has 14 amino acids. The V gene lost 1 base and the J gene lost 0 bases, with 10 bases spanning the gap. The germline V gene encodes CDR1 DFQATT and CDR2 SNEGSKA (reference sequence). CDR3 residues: CSARGMGLSYEQYF. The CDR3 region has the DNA TGCAGTGCTAGAGGGATGGGCCTCTCCTACGAGCAGTACTTC.

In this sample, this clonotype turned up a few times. The CDR3: CSAREGGTDTQYF. The CDR3 nucleotides read TGCAGTGCTAGAGAGGGCGGCACAGATACGCAGTATTTT. V is TRBV20-1 and J is TRBJ2-3; D gene uncertain. The CDR3 spans 13 residues. Per the germline V gene, CDR1 is DFQATT and CDR2 is SNEGSKA (reference sequence). Trimming shortened V by 0 bases and J by 1 base, and 5 bases separated the two germline ends.

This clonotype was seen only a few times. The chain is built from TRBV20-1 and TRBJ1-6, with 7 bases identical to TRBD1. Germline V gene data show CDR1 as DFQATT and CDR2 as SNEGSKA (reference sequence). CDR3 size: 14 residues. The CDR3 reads CGGRDSSYNSPLHF. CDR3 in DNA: TGCGGGGGAAGGGACAGCTCCTATAATTCACCCCTCCACTTT.

The DNA for the CDR3 is TGTGCCAGCAGCTTAGACGCCACAGATACGCAGTATTTT. Protein product: CASSLDATDTQYF. The chain joins TRBV7-9 to TRBJ2-3; no firm D call. Germline CDR1 and CDR2: SEHNR and FQNEAQ (reference sequence). Between the trimmed V and J ends, which lost 1 base and 2 bases, there was a span of 4 bases. The length of the CDR3 is 13 residues.

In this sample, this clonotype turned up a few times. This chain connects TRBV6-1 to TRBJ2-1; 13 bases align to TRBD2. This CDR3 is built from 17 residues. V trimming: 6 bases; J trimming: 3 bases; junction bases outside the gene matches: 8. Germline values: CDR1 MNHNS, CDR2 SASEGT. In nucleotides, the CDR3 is TGTGCCAGCAGCCGACGAGGACTAGCGGGAGACTACAATGAGCAGTTCTTC. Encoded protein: CASSRRGLAGDYNEQFF.

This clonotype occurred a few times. Written as DNA, the CDR3 is TGTGCCAGCAGTTTACAGGGGTTCCTATACGAGCAGTACTTC. This sequence encodes CASSLQGFLYEQYF. The gene calls are TRBV12-3 or TRBV12-4 and TRBJ2-7; D is possibly TRBD1 (6 bases). This CDR3 is built from 14 residues. V was trimmed by 2 bases and J by 4 bases, leaving 12 bases between them.

CDR3 region: CSARVTGTTEAFF. The CDR3 nucleotides are TGCAGTGCTAGGGTTACAGGGACCACTGAAGCTTTCTTT. The chain is built from TRBV20-1 and TRBJ1-1, with D tentatively TRBD1 (6 bases). V gave up 3 bases and J gave up 4 bases, with 12 bases separating them. The CDR3 contains 13 residues. Germline V gene sequence: CDR1 DFQATT, CDR2 SNEGSKA (reference sequence).

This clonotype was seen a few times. The DNA for the CDR3 is TGTGCCAGCAGCCCGACAGGGAGGGATGAAAAACTGTTTTTT. Residues: CASSPTGRDEKLFF. The rearrangement links TRBV7-9 to TRBJ1-4; 7 nucleotides align to TRBD1. Germline-derived CDR1 and CDR2 are SEHNR and FQNEAQ (reference sequence). There are 14 residues in the CDR3. V dropped 5 bases and J dropped 6; count of bases not matched to a gene: 6.

CDR3 bases: TGTGCCAGCAGGACAGGTGTTTTTCTTGGCTACACCTTC. Protein: CASRTGVFLGYTF. The chain recombines TRBV2 with TRBJ1-2; D may be TRBD1 (6 bases). Trimming shortened V by 6 bases and J by 7 bases, and 15 bases separated the two germline ends. CDR1 and CDR2 from the germline V gene are SNHLY and FYNNEI. The CDR3 totals 13 residues.

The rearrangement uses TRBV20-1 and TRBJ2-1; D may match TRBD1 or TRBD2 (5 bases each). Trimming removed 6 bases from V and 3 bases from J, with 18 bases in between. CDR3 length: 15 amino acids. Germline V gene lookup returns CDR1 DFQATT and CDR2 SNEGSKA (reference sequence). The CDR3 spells CSATGPAVVYNEQFF. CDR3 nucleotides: TGCAGTGCCACAGGACCAGCGGTAGTCTACAATGAGCAGTTCTTC.